This entry features one T cell receptor beta chain sequence. Its antigen is not known. CDR3 length: 14 amino acids. Germline V gene data show CDR1 as SGHVS and CDR2 as FQNEAQ. With V trimmed by 2 bases and J by 4 bases, 3 bases remained unmatched. A multiplex PCR was run with 60 Vbeta primers and 13 Jbeta primers. Some clones are missing from TCRdb's copy, which holds only in-frame ones; the method was immunoSEQ multiplex PCR. Of some 190,000 clones in the sample, 80% were seen once. This record belongs to a study of cytomegalovirus exposure and HLA in healthy donors. Study information: Drawn from HLA-typed donors, 65 million to 100 million unique TCRs were held in an early data release. Study-wide results and limits: Over 150 TCR beta chains were listed as cytomegalovirus-associated.

Sequenced sample: PBMCs. The rearrangement links TRBV7-8 to TRBJ2-7, with 9 nucleotides matching TRBD2. The sequence came from a woman aged 25 to 39 in good health and CMV-seronegative. CDR3 bases: TGTGCCAGCAGCTTACGGACTAGCGTGTACGAGCAGTACTTC. The encoded protein is CASSLRTSVYEQYF.